A single sample is the source of the 15 T cell receptor beta chains below, sequenced in a study of T cell repertoires in cytomegalovirus infection. Using its own MiXCR run on the reads, TCRdb lists one record per CDR3 protein. Counted here are 200,000 to 300,000 distinct CDR3 sequences, 9.1% occurring once; the ten biggest clones make up about 14%. Sample: PBMCs. Every receptor here comes from a human donor in good health (CMV status not recorded). Some clones in this sample may be carry-over from other donors' samples.

As for this clonotype: This may come from a read error, since a much larger clone is one base off. CDR3 amino acids: CASSSNRFHERYF. The CDR3 DNA follows: TGTGCCAGCAGCTCCAACAGGTTCCACGAGCGGTACTTC. J is TRBJ2-7 and V is TRBV5-6, with D possibly being TRBD1 (5 bases). Germline CDR1 is SGHDT and CDR2 is YYEEEE. This CDR3 contains 13 residues.

Ten or more counts support this clonotype. This sequence joins TRBV7-2 and TRBJ2-4; 10 bases match TRBD2. CDR1 and CDR2 (germline): SGHTA, FQGNSA. The V gene end was trimmed by 3 bases and the J gene end by 8 bases; junction bases not matched to a gene: 7. The CDR3 spans 15 residues. Written as DNA, the CDR3 is TGTGCCAGCAGCTTCAAGAGCGGGGGGGCAGACATTCAGTACTTC. As protein: CASSFKSGGADIQYF.

This clonotype occurred many times. J is TRBJ1-2 and V is TRBV7-8; a possible D gene is TRBD1 (5 bases). The CDR3 is made up of 16 amino acids. Trimming took off 0 bases at V and 1 base at J, with 12 bases between the two ends. Looked up from germline, CDR1 is SGHVS and CDR2 is FQNEAQ. The CDR3 is CASSLAGQGHNYGYTF. In DNA, the CDR3 is TGTGCCAGCAGCTTAGCCGGACAAGGGCATAACTATGGCTACACCTTC.

Many counts were recorded for this clonotype. The chain couples TRBV7-8 to TRBJ2-3, with D possibly TRBD2 on 6 matching bases. Germline V gives CDR1 SGHVS, CDR2 FQNEAQ. V lost 0 bases, J lost 0 bases, and 13 bases lay in between. This CDR3 spans 17 amino acids. CDR3 bases: TGTGCCAGCAGCTTAGCGCGGCTAGCGTCTAGCACAGATACGCAGTATTTT. It codes for CASSLARLASSTDTQYF.

A few counts support this clonotype. This sequence joins TRBV15 and TRBJ2-7; 8 bases match TRBD1. Germline V gene sequence: CDR1 LNHNV, CDR2 YYDKDF (reference sequence). J lost 4 bases, V lost 2 bases, and 7 bases had no gene match. This CDR3 has 15 amino acids. The CDR3 nucleotides are TGTGCCACCAGCAGAAAGGGACAGGATAATTACGAGCAGTACTTC. Its translation is CATSRKGQDNYEQYF.

The rearrangement joins TRBV11-3 to TRBJ1-1; 10 bases line up with TRBD1. Germline V gene sequence: CDR1 SGHNT, CDR2 YENEEA. CDR3 length: 17 amino acids. V shed 5 bases, J shed 4 bases, and the junction held 13 bases outside the gene matches. CDR3 sequence reads: CASSALLGQGMGTEAFF. The CDR3 DNA reads as TGTGCCAGCAGCGCACTCCTGGGACAGGGGATGGGCACTGAAGCTTTCTTT.

In this sample, this clonotype turned up many times. The chain carries TRBV7-3 and TRBJ2-1; 7 bases are a match to TRBD1. This CDR3 has 15 residues. V lost 5 bases and J lost 5; bases outside the gene matches: 9. Germline CDR1 is SGHTA and CDR2 is FQGTGA. CDR3 sequence (DNA): TGTGCCAGCAGCACGAAGGACAGGCTCAACAATGAGCAGTTCTTC. It yields the protein CASSTKDRLNNEQFF.

This clonotype was found many times. The chain links TRBV28 to TRBJ2-4; TRBD1 is a possible D gene (5 bases). CDR1 MDHEN and CDR2 SYDVKM come from the germline V gene. This CDR3 contains 12 residues. V lost 2 bases, J lost 9 bases, and 8 bases lay in between. CDR3 nucleotides: TGTGCCAGCAGTTTAGGGGCAAGCATTCAGTACTTC. Protein sequence: CASSLGASIQYF.

This clonotype turned up a few times. The rearrangement uses TRBV19 and TRBJ1-5, with D maybe TRBD1 (6 bases). Looked up from germline, CDR1 is LNHDA and CDR2 is SQIVND (reference sequence). The germline V and J ends were trimmed by 4 bases and 6 bases, with 13 bases remaining between them. The CDR3 totals 14 residues. The CDR3 here is CASSRGGRGQPQHF. DNA for the CDR3: TGTGCCAGTAGTAGGGGGGGCAGGGGTCAGCCCCAGCATTTT.

In its sample, this clonotype was seen many times. The chain is built from TRBV12-3 or TRBV12-4 and TRBJ2-3; D may be TRBD2 (6 bases). The CDR3 is 16 amino acids. Trimming stripped 6 bases from V and 4 bases from J, with 20 bases between. CDR3 amino acids: CASRYRRDLGADTQYF. CDR3 DNA sequence: TGTGCCAGCAGATACCGACGGGACTTGGGGGCAGATACGCAGTATTTT.

This clonotype came up many times. The CDR3 DNA reads as TGTGCCAGCAGCTTAGTTGTCAGTCCGACGTTTGACGAGCAGTACTTC. This translates into CASSLVVSPTFDEQYF. The genes are TRBV7-2 and TRBJ2-7; D is ambiguous. The CDR3 spans 16 residues. CDR1 SGHTA and CDR2 FQGNSA come from the germline V gene. Trimming left V 1 base short and J 5 bases short, with 18 bases between.

V usage is TRBV7-9 and J usage is TRBJ1-1; D is unresolved. Trimming left V 3 bases short and J 2 bases short, with 19 bases between. Per the germline V gene, CDR1 is SEHNR and CDR2 is FQNEAQ (reference sequence). The CDR3 covers 17 residues. The CDR3 spells CASSFHPTMSVNTEAFF. The CDR3 region has the DNA TGTGCCAGCAGCTTCCACCCGACGATGTCCGTCAACACTGAAGCTTTCTTT.

This clonotype was found a few times. This rearrangement joins TRBV5-6 to TRBJ2-1; 12 bases map to TRBD2. Germline V CDR1 and CDR2: SGHDT, YYEEEE. The CDR3 contains 17 residues. With 4 bases clipped from V and 8 bases from J, the junction kept 13 bases outside the gene matches. CDR3 region: CASSGFSASGGADEQFF. The DNA for the CDR3 is TGTGCCAGCAGCGGTTTCTCGGCTAGCGGGGGGGCCGATGAGCAGTTCTTC.

This clonotype occurred many times. Written as DNA, the CDR3 is TGTGCCAGCAGTTGGACAGACTCCTACGAGCAGTACTTC. This translates into CASSWTDSYEQYF. The V call is TRBV28, the J call TRBJ2-7, with a tentative D call TRBD1 (6 bases). This CDR3 spans 13 amino acids. Germline CDR1 reads MDHEN; CDR2 reads SYDVKM. V was pared by 4 bases and J by 0 bases, with 7 bases between.

The J gene is TRBJ2-7, the V gene TRBV30, with TRBD2 identical over 11 bases. With 4 bases clipped from V and 6 bases from J, the junction kept 2 bases outside the gene matches. The V gene's germline CDR1 is GTSNPN and CDR2 SVGIG (reference sequence). CDR3 length: 12 residues. The CDR3 region is CAWTGLAGEQYF. Here the CDR3 DNA reads TGTGCCTGGACCGGACTAGCGGGCGAGCAGTACTTC.